These T cell receptor beta chains were read from a single sample in a study of shared clonotypes between healthy human individuals. Sequencing used immunoSEQ multiplex PCR; TCRdb keeps in-frame clones, though not all of them. The repertoire has around 2,000,000 clones, around 93% of them found once; the top ten carry more than 1.5%. Sequencing input: naive CD8+ T cells from PBMCs. These receptors all stem from a man aged 18-30 years in good health. Some clones in this sample may be carry-over from other donors' samples. Each CDR3 is given with its conserved first and last residue. A D gene is named only where the DNA matches it firmly. Expanded clones get a size class; other rows say once, few or many, or leave the size out.

clone_size d_call j_call v_call cdr3_nt cdr3_aa
. . TRBJ1-5 TRBV27 TGTGCCAGCAGTCCCGGGTGGGGTCAGCCCCAGCATTTT CASSPGWGQPQHF
. . TRBJ2-2 TRBV18 TGTGCCAGCTCACCTGGGGGGGCCGAAATGATCACCGGGGAGCTGTTTTTT CASSPGGAEMITGELFF
. TRBD2 TRBJ2-1 TRBV19 TGTGCCAGTAGTATTACTCGGGCTAGCGGGAGGGCCGGTGAGCAGTTCTTC CASSITRASGRAGEQFF
. TRBD1 TRBJ2-5 TRBV5-8 TGTGCCAGCAGCTTGGGGGACAGGTGGTTGCAGACCCAGTACTTC CASSLGDRWLQTQYF
. . TRBJ1-5 TRBV10-3 TGTGCCATCAGTGAGTCCGATAGCAATCAGCCCCAGCATTTT CAISESDSNQPQHF
once . TRBJ2-7 TRBV7-2 TGTGCCAGCAGCCCACGAGTACGCTCCTACGAGCAGTACTTC CASSPRVRSYEQYF
. . TRBJ2-3 TRBV28 TGTGCCAGCAGTCCACGGACAGATAACACAGATACGCAGTATTTT CASSPRTDNTDTQYF
. . TRBJ2-3 TRBV27 TGTGCCAGCAGTCCCCTGGGGCTTCGGAGCACAGATACGCAGTATTTT CASSPLGLRSTDTQYF
. . TRBJ2-1 TRBV6-5 TGTGCCACCGGGCTTTTAAATGAGCAGTTCTTC CATGLLNEQFF
. . TRBJ2-7 TRBV27 TGTGCCAGCAGTCCCCGTGAGGGCTACGAGCAGTACTTC CASSPREGYEQYF
once . TRBJ2-3 TRBV6-6 TGTGCCAGCAGTTACACGGGACATGCGGGCACAGATACGCAGTATTTT CASSYTGHAGTDTQYF
. . TRBJ1-4 TRBV29-1 TGCAGCGCCTGGGTAGGAGCTAATGAAAAACTGTTTTTT CSAWVGANEKLFF
. . TRBJ1-2 TRBV4-1 TGCGCCAGCAGCCAGAACGGGCCCGGAGGCGGTGGCTACACCTTC CASSQNGPGGGGYTF
. . TRBJ2-3 TRBV4-3 TGCGCCAGCAGCCAAGGTCTGAGGGAGGGGGGCACAGATACGCAGTATTTT CASSQGLREGGTDTQYF
. . TRBJ2-3 TRBV10-3 TGTGCCATCAGTGACGACCGAAGTAGCACAGATACGCAGTATTTT CAISDDRSSTDTQYF
. TRBD1 TRBJ1-1 TRBV6-6 TGTGCCAGCAGTTACCAGGGGGCGGCCGAAGCTTTCTTT CASSYQGAAEAFF
. . TRBJ2-3 TRBV6-1 TGTGCCAGCAAGTGGGGGTTAGATACGCAGTATTTT CASKWGLDTQYF
. TRBD2 TRBJ2-7 TRBV5-1 TGCGCCAGCAGCTTTACCGGGACTAGCAGCTACGAGCAGTACTTC CASSFTGTSSYEQYF
. TRBD2 TRBJ2-3 TRBV4-3 TGCGCCAGCAGCCAAGACCCTAGCGGGCAGTCCACAGATACGCAGTATTTT CASSQDPSGQSTDTQYF
. TRBD1 TRBJ1-2 TRBV29-1 TGCAGCGGGGTGGACAGGAGCAACTATGGCTACACCTTC CSGVDRSNYGYTF
. . TRBJ1-3 TRBV7-6 TGTGCCAGCAGCTCGACCCAGGGAAGTGGAAACACCATATATTTT CASSSTQGSGNTIYF
. . TRBJ2-7 TRBV19 TGTGCCAGTAGTCCTAGCAGGGTAGGCTACGAGCAGTACTTC CASSPSRVGYEQYF
. . TRBJ1-1 TRBV4-3 TGCGCCAGCAGTGCTATACAGGCTAAGAACACTGAAGCTTTCTTT CASSAIQAKNTEAFF
. . TRBJ1-1 TRBV7-6 TGTGCCAGCAGCTCGCCCGGGACCGAAAACACTGAAGCTTTCTTT CASSSPGTENTEAFF
. . TRBJ1-1 TRBV19 TGTGCCAGTAGTATAGCGGTTGGGTGGGGACCCTTGAACACTGAAGCTTTCTTT CASSIAVGWGPLNTEAFF
. . TRBJ1-1 TRBV28 TGTGCCAGCAGTTTAAGGGGATGGAGCACTGAAGCTTTCTTT CASSLRGWSTEAFF
. . TRBJ2-2 TRBV19 TGTGCCAGTAGTATTTCTAGAGGGTACACCGGGGAGCTGTTTTTT CASSISRGYTGELFF
. . TRBJ1-1 TRBV6-1 TGTGCCAGCAGTGAAGCCTGGGACGGAATGAACACTGAAGCTTTCTTT CASSEAWDGMNTEAFF
. . TRBJ1-1 TRBV5-6 TGTGCCAGCAGCTTGACTATGCAGGGGCCGAACACTGAAGCTTTCTTT CASSLTMQGPNTEAFF
. TRBD1 TRBJ1-1 TRBV9 TGTGCCAGCAGCGTGGGACAGGGTGACACTGAAGCTTTCTTT CASSVGQGDTEAFF
. . TRBJ1-2 TRBV6-5 TGTGCCAGCAGTTTCTATCCTCACTATGGCTACACCTTC CASSFYPHYGYTF
. TRBD2 TRBJ2-1 TRBV28 TGTGCCAGCAGTTCCCCAACTAGCGGGAGGGTTCAGGGATCGAACTCCTACAATGAGCAGTTCTTC CASSSPTSGRVQGSNSYNEQFF
. TRBD1 TRBJ2-7 TRBV28 TGTGCCAGCAGTGAGCCCCCGGGACAGGGTGGCCACGAGCAGTACTTC CASSEPPGQGGHEQYF
once . TRBJ2-2 TRBV5-4 TGTGCCGTCCGACAGGACTCGGACACCGGGGAGCTGTTTTTT CAVRQDSDTGELFF
. TRBD1 TRBJ2-7 TRBV25-1 TGTGCCACCGGGACAGGGGGCTACGAGCAGTACTTC CATGTGGYEQYF
. . TRBJ1-5 TRBV7-6 TGTGCCAGCAGCTTAGACCCAGGGGATAATCAGCCCCAGCATTTT CASSLDPGDNQPQHF
. . TRBJ2-2 TRBV10-3 TGTGCCATCAGGACAACTCGACAGGCGAACACCGGGGAGCTGTTTTTT CAIRTTRQANTGELFF
. . TRBJ1-2 TRBV11-2 TGTGCCAGCAGTCAACAGGGACCAGTTGGCTACACCTTC CASSQQGPVGYTF
. . TRBJ2-6 TRBV5-1 TGCGCCAGCAGCGAGGCCGATTCCTCTGGGGCCAACGTCCTGACTTTC CASSEADSSGANVLTF
. . TRBJ1-1 TRBV19 TGTGCCAGTAGTATAGGTTGGGGGAGCACTGAAGCTTTCTTT CASSIGWGSTEAFF
. . TRBJ2-5 TRBV6-5 TGTGCCAGCAGTTCCAGCCGGGGGACCCCGTGGGAGACCCAGTACTTC CASSSSRGTPWETQYF
. TRBD2 TRBJ2-5 TRBV7-9 TGTGCCAGCAGCTTAGATCGGACTAGCGGGAGGAGAGAGACCCAGTACTTC CASSLDRTSGRRETQYF
once . TRBJ2-7 TRBV5-4 TGTGCCAGCAGCTTGGGGGGTAGATACGAGCAGTACTTC CASSLGGRYEQYF
once . TRBJ2-7 TRBV27 TGTGCCAGCAGTTTCGGGAAGCCCTACGAGCAGTACTTC CASSFGKPYEQYF
. . TRBJ2-3 TRBV27 TGTGCCAGCAGTTTGGGCGGGGGCCGGGATACGCAGTATTTT CASSLGGGRDTQYF
. . TRBJ2-7 TRBV27 TGTGCCAGCAGTTCCTCGTCTGCCTACGAGCAGTACTTC CASSSSSAYEQYF
. . TRBJ2-7 TRBV11-2 TGTGCCAGCAGCCCATACAGGACAGTGGGCTACGAGCAGTACTTC CASSPYRTVGYEQYF
. TRBD1 TRBJ1-4 TRBV5-1 TGCGCCAGCAGCTTAAAACCCTCACACCGGGACAGGGGGCCAGCAACTAATGAAAAACTGTTTTTT CASSLKPSHRDRGPATNEKLFF